These T cell receptor beta chains were read from a single sample in a study of blood T cell repertoires in COVID-19. Clones were read by immunoSEQ multiplex PCR, and TCRdb kept only the in-frame ones, dropping some. The sample shows 250,000 to 300,000 clones, about 90% of them seen only once. The specimen sequenced was peripheral blood. All receptors derive from a woman between 25 and 40 years old with COVID-19, enrolled during active disease. Each CDR3 is given with its conserved first and last residue. Fields, in order: clone size, D gene, CDR3 length, V gene, J gene, CDR3 DNA, CDR3 protein. D genes are given only for firm matches. The size field is filled for only some rows; it gives once, few, many or a size class.

-	TRBD1	13	TRBV6-5	TRBJ2-7	TGTGCCAGCTGGGACAGACCTACCTACGAGCAGTACTTC	CASWDRPTYEQYF
-	-	13	TRBV5-1	TRBJ2-7	TGCGCCAGCAGCTCTGACAGCTCCTACGAGCAGTACTTC	CASSSDSSYEQYF
-	-	14	TRBV2	TRBJ2-2	TGTGCCAGCAGTTATGGACTCAACACCGGGGAGCTGTTTTTT	CASSYGLNTGELFF
-	-	13	TRBV6-6	TRBJ1-5	TGTGCCACCCGTCGGGGGCCCGATCAGCCCCAGCATTTT	CATRRGPDQPQHF
-	-	14	TRBV30	TRBJ2-3	TGTGCCTGGAGCGGGAAAACGTGGACAGATACGCAGTATTTT	CAWSGKTWTDTQYF
-	-	12	TRBV12-3/TRBV12-4	TRBJ2-7	TGTGCCAGCACCCAGAATGGCTACGAGCAGTACTTC	CASTQNGYEQYF
-	TRBD2	17	TRBV4-1	TRBJ2-3	TGCGCCAGCAGCCTTCCCCAACTAGCGGGAGCAGCAGATACGCAGTATTTT	CASSLPQLAGAADTQYF
-	TRBD2	16	TRBV4-2	TRBJ2-1	TGTGCCAGCAGCCACGGACTAGCTGGGTCCTACAATGAGCAGTTCTTC	CASSHGLAGSYNEQFF
-	-	15	TRBV7-3	TRBJ2-1	TGTGCCAGCAGCACGACGGGTAGCTCCTACAATGAGCAGTTCTTC	CASSTTGSSYNEQFF
-	-	15	TRBV2	TRBJ1-1	TGTGCCAGCAGGAAACTAACAGGGTTGTACACTGAAGCTTTCTTT	CASRKLTGLYTEAFF
-	TRBD1	16	TRBV9	TRBJ1-2	TGTGCCAGCAGCGCGCCCGGGACAGGGGGCCATTATGGCTACACCTTC	CASSAPGTGGHYGYTF
-	TRBD1	15	TRBV7-8	TRBJ2-5	TGTGCCAGCAGCCCCGACAGGGGGATGTTAGAGACCCAGTACTTC	CASSPDRGMLETQYF
-	TRBD2	16	TRBV7-2	TRBJ2-5	TGTGCCAGCAGCCGCCTTTTAGCGGGAGGGCTGGGGGCCCAGTACTTC	CASSRLLAGGLGAQYF
-	-	14	TRBV28	TRBJ2-7	TGTGCCAGCAGACACCGGGACAAGGCCTACGAGCAGTACTTC	CASRHRDKAYEQYF
-	TRBD2	19	TRBV4-1	TRBJ2-3	TGCGCCAGCAGCCAAAGGGGCTTTGGGCTAGCGGAGGCCACAGATACGCAGTATTTT	CASSQRGFGLAEATDTQYF
-	-	17	TRBV7-3	TRBJ2-1	TGTGCCAGCAGCTTAACGAGGAGGGGGCGCCTCTACAATGAGCAGTTCTTC	CASSLTRRGRLYNEQFF
-	-	13	TRBV18	TRBJ1-2	TGTGCCAGCTCGCCTCTGCGGGGTAGCGGCTACACCTTC	CASSPLRGSGYTF
once	-	14	TRBV5-1	TRBJ2-1	TGCGCCAGCAGCCCCCCCCCTCCCTACAATGAGCAGTTCTTC	CASSPPPPYNEQFF
-	TRBD1	15	TRBV6-5	TRBJ1-3	TGTGCCAGCAGTCAAACAGGGGGCTCTGGAAACACCATATATTTT	CASSQTGGSGNTIYF
-	TRBD2	15	TRBV30	TRBJ2-2	TGTGCCTGGAGTGGCGGGAGGAGGTACGCCGGGGAGCTGTTTTTT	CAWSGGRRYAGELFF
few	-	13	TRBV28	TRBJ2-5	TGTGCCAGCAGTTTTGAGCGCCGAGAGACCCAGTACTTC	CASSFERRETQYF
-	TRBD1	13	TRBV19	TRBJ2-1	TGTGCCAGTAGTAGGGGACAGGGGAATGAGCAGTTCTTC	CASSRGQGNEQFF
-	-	14	TRBV5-6	TRBJ1-2	TGTGCCAGCAGCTCCCCGACCGGGGGATATGGCTACACCTTC	CASSSPTGGYGYTF
-	-	12	TRBV7-9	TRBJ1-2	TGTGCCACCTCCGGGGGGTTATTTGGCTACACCTTC	CATSGGLFGYTF
few	-	15	TRBV3-1/TRBV3-2	TRBJ1-6	TGTGCCAGCAGCCAATGGGAAACAGGGATTTCACCCCTCCACTTT	CASSQWETGISPLHF
once	TRBD2	13	TRBV6-6	TRBJ2-3	TGTGCCTGCGGGGGGGGAGGGCCAGGGACGCAGTATTTT	CACGGGGPGTQYF
-	-	12	TRBV12-3/TRBV12-4	TRBJ2-2	TGTGCCAGCAGTTTTCCCTTCGGGGAGCTGTTTTTT	CASSFPFGELFF
-	-	12	TRBV2	TRBJ1-4	TGTGCCGTCGAGGGGGGGGATGAAAAACTGTTTTTT	CAVEGGDEKLFF
many	-	13	TRBV7-2	TRBJ1-2	TGTGCCAGCAGCTCAGGAGCGGGGAATGGCTACACCTTC	CASSSGAGNGYTF
once	-	16	TRBV28	TRBJ1-5	TGTGCCAGCAGTTCTCATTCAGGGTCGGGCAATCAGCCCCAGCATTTT	CASSSHSGSGNQPQHF
-	TRBD2	18	TRBV4-1	TRBJ2-3	TGCGCCAGCAGCCAAGATTTTGGGACTAGCGGCACCACGGATACGCAGTATTTT	CASSQDFGTSGTTDTQYF